These 10 T cell receptor beta chains share one sample of origin, sequenced in a study of breast tumors, draining lymph nodes, adjacent tissues. TCRdb recomputed calls from the multiplex PCR reads with MiXCR, one row per CDR3 protein. In the table there are some 170,000 distinct CDR3 sequences, 25% to 40% of which are singletons. Breast cancer patients provided tissue from their axillary draining lymph nodes. The material sequenced was axillary lymph node tissue. The receptors were sampled from a female donor with breast cancer. Some clones in this sample may be carry-over from other donors' samples.

The chain uses TRBV20-1 and TRBJ1-2, with 7 bases matching TRBD1. Germline lookup yields CDR1 DFQATT and CDR2 SNEGSKA (reference sequence). The CDR3 has 11 amino acids. V lost 6 bases and J lost 2; bases outside the gene matches: 0. CDR3 coding DNA: TGCAGTGCGGGACAGAACTATGGCTACACCTTC. It specifies CSAGQNYGYTF.

A word on this clonotype: This may be a read error: a much more frequent sequence differs by one nucleotide. The chain combines TRBV6-2 or TRBV6-3 with TRBJ2-1, with D unresolved. CDR1 MNHEY and CDR2 SVGEGT come from the germline V gene. CDR3 length: 11 residues. The DNA for the CDR3 is TGTGCCTGCAGTAAGGTGTATGAGCAGTTCTTC. Its translation is CACSKVYEQFF.

The V gene is TRBV9, the J gene TRBJ1-5, with D unresolved. The V gene lost 0 bases and the J gene lost 8 bases, with 12 bases spanning the gap. The CDR3 totals 14 residues. Germline V gene sequence: CDR1 SGDLS, CDR2 YYNGEE. The CDR3 region is CASSVGGWTEPQHF. The CDR3, as DNA: TGTGCCAGCAGCGTAGGAGGGTGGACGGAGCCCCAGCATTTT.

Details on this clonotype: A read error may produce the germline difference seen at one junction end. DNA for the CDR3: TGTGCCACCAGTGAGCCGGGACAGAATGAAAAACTGTCTTTT. Its translation: CATSEPGQNEKLSF. The chain has TRBV24-1 and TRBJ1-4; 7 bases fit TRBD1. The CDR3 has 14 residues. Germline CDR1 and CDR2: KGHDR and SFDVKD.

Many counts were recorded for this clonotype. The gene calls are TRBV6-2 or TRBV6-3 and TRBJ2-3, with D possibly matching TRBD1 (5 bases). The CDR3 has 14 amino acids. CDR1 and CDR2 from the germline V gene are MNHEY and SVGEGT. Trimming left V 8 bases short and J 6 bases short, with 18 bases between. CDR3 sequence (DNA): TGTGCCAGCTCAGGTGGGGCCCCCTTGGATACGCAGTATTTT. Translating it yields CASSGGAPLDTQYF.

There are many counts of this clonotype. The chain is built from TRBV7-9 and TRBJ1-2; TRBD1 matches 8 bases. Per the germline V gene, CDR1 is SEHNR and CDR2 is FQNEAQ (reference sequence). With 4 bases clipped from V and 7 bases from J, the junction kept 5 bases outside the gene matches. CDR3 length: 13 residues. In nucleotides, the CDR3 is TGTGCCAGCAGCTCAGGGGGCTCGGTTGGCTACACCTTC. Amino acid sequence: CASSSGGSVGYTF.

At least ten counts were recorded for this clonotype. The CDR3 region has the DNA TGTGCCATCAGTGAGTCCGAGCGTGAGCAGTTCTTC. This sequence encodes CAISESEREQFF. The chain carries TRBV10-3 and TRBJ2-1; unclear D gene. Trimming removed 0 bases from V and 9 bases from J, with 6 bases in between. Germline V gene sequence: CDR1 ENHRY, CDR2 SYGVKD. The CDR3 has 12 amino acids.

Many counts were recorded for this clonotype. This chain uses TRBV5-1 with TRBJ2-7, with a weak D call TRBD1 (6 bases). Germline V gene lookup returns CDR1 SGHRS and CDR2 YFSETQ. There are 13 residues in the CDR3. V gave up 7 bases and J gave up 1 base, with 12 bases separating them. The CDR3 sequence: CASSQGSSYEQYF. The CDR3 region has the DNA TGCGCCAGCTCCCAGGGGTCTTCCTACGAGCAGTACTTC.

This clonotype was observed a handful of times. A much larger clone differs from this one at a single base, so this may be a read error. The rearrangement joins TRBV5-6 to TRBJ1-4; D unresolved. Germline lookup yields CDR1 SGHDT and CDR2 YYEEEE. Trimming cost V 4 bases and J 0 bases, with 13 bases left between them. This CDR3 has 16 residues. In nucleotides, the CDR3 is TGTGCCAGCAGCCCAGACCCTGGGACAACTAATGAAAAACTGTTTTTT. It codes for CASSPDPGTTNEKLFF.

This clonotype was found many times. The chain couples TRBV28 to TRBJ1-2, with 8 bases fitting TRBD1. Germline V lookup: CDR1 MDHEN, CDR2 SYDVKM. V shed 7 bases and J 4 bases; nucleotides not matched to a gene: 8. The CDR3 consists of 14 residues. For the CDR3, the DNA is TGTGCCAGCAACCCGGACAGGGTCGGCTATGGCTACACCTTC. This gives the protein CASNPDRVGYGYTF.